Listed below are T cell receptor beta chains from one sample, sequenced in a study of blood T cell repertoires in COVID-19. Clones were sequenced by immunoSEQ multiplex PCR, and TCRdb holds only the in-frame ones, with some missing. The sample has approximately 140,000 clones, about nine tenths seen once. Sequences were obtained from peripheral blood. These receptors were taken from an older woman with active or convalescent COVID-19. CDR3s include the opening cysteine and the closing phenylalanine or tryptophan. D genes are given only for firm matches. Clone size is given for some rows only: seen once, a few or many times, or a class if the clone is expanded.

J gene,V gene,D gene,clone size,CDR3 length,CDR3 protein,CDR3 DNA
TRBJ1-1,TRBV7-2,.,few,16,CASRRIIAGGNTEAFF,TGTGCCAGCCGCCGTATTATCGCCGGGGGGAACACTGAAGCTTTCTTT
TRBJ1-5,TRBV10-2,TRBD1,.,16,CATTTGQGDSNQPQHF,TGCGCCACCACAACGGGACAGGGGGACAGCAATCAGCCCCAGCATTTT
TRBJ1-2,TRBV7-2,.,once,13,CASSLGGNYGYTF,TGTGCCAGCAGTCTCGGGGGGAACTATGGCTACACCTTC
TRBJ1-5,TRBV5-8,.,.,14,CASSLEGGNQPQHF,TGTGCCAGCAGCTTGGAAGGCGGAAATCAGCCCCAGCATTTT
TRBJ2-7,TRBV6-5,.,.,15,CASSVQPGSLDEQYF,TGTGCCAGCAGCGTACAACCGGGGTCCCTCGACGAGCAGTACTTC
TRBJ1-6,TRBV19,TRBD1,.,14,CASSIGQVDSPLHF,TGTGCCAGTAGTATCGGACAGGTCGATTCACCCCTCCACTTT
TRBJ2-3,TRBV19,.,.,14,CASSSTGESDTQYF,TGTGCCAGTAGTTCGACGGGAGAGTCAGATACGCAGTATTTT
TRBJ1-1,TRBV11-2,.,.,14,CASSLDPGWTEAFF,TGTGCCAGCAGCTTAGATCCAGGATGGACTGAAGCTTTCTTT
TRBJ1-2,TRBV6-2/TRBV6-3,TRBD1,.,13,CASSPGTGRGYTF,TGTGCCAGCAGTCCCGGGACAGGAAGGGGCTACACCTTC
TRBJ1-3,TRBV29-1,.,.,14,CSVVYGGPGNTIYF,TGCAGCGTCGTTTACGGGGGGCCGGGAAACACCATATATTTT
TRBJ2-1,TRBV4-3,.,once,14,CASSQEADNNEQFF,TGCGCCAGCAGCCAAGAGGCTGACAACAATGAGCAGTTCTTC
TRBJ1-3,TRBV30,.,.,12,CAWSLLYNTIYF,TGTGCCTGGAGCCTACTCTACAACACCATATATTTT